The text below deals with one TCR beta chain. This specimen comes from a study of blood T cell repertoires in COVID-19. Turning to the study itself: There were acute and convalescent COVID-19 samples, and they came from the United States, Italy and Spain. PBMCs, B-cell-depleted T cells, or T cells were the source of the cDNA or gDNA that made up the material.

Authors' data handling: From reference gene primer amplification, estimates of nucleated cell counts were derived. TCRdb's table, derived via immunoSEQ multiplex PCR, lists solely in-frame clones and lacks some. The V and J calls and clone size come from that table; D and trimming were worked out from the DNA. The sample contains fewer than 150,000 clones, 85% to 90% of which appear only once. The CDR3 contains 15 residues. Deletions cut 3 bases from V and 7 bases from J, with 16 bases between. Germline V gene lookup returns CDR1 SNHLY and CDR2 FYNNEI. This TCR derives from a human donor in a cohort sampled during active COVID-19. Sequencing was carried out using peripheral blood. This chain links TRBV2 with TRBJ1-5, with a possible D match to TRBD1 (6 bases). CDR3 bases: TGTGCCAGCAGTGACCCAGGGGAACTTGAGCAGCCCCAGCATTTT. Translating gives CASSDPGELEQPQHF.